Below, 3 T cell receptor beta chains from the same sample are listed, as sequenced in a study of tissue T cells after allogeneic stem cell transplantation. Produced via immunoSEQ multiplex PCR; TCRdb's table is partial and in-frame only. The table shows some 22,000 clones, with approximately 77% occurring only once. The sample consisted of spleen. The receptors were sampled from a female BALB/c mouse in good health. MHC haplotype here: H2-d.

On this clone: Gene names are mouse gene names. CDR3 bases read: TGTAGTTCTAGAGAAAGGGGGGCAAACTCCGACTACACC. Residues: CSSRERGANSDYT. The whole CDR3 protein is CSSRERGANSDYTF. The chain uses TRBV30 and TRBJ1-2; D perhaps matches TRBD1 (6 bases). The CDR3 end lies 1 residue beyond the end of the read and is filled in from the germline J gene. V was shortened by 0 bases and J by 0 bases, with 8 bases between the two germline ends. CDR1 is SQVVS and CDR2 is ANEGSEA in the germline V gene. This CDR3 comprises 14 residues.

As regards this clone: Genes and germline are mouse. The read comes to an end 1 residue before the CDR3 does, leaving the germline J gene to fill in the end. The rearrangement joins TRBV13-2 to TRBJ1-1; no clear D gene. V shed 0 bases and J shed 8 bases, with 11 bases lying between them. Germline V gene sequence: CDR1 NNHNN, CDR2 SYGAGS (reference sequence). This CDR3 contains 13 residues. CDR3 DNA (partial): TGTGCCAGCGGTGATGCAAATCAGAGGGAAGTCTTC. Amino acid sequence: CASGDANQREVF. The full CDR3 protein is CASGDANQREVFF.

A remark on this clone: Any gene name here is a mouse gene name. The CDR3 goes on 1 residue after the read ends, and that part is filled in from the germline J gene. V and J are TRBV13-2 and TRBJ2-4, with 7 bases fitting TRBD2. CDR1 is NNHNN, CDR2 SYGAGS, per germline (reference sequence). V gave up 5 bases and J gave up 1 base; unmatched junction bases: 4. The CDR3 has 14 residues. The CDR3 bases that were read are TGTGCCAGCGGCGCTACTGGGGGTCAAAACACCTTGTAC. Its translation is CASGATGGQNTLY. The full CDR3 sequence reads CASGATGGQNTLYF.